This T cell receptor beta chain was recorded in a study of tumor-infiltrating lymphocytes in primary liver carcinoma. Regarding the study as a whole: Found in all five tumor regions were only about 7-24% of top clones.

The V end was cut by 2 bases, the J end by 3 bases, with 21 bases between. The CDR3 has 17 residues. Germline CDR1 and CDR2: SGHRS and YFSETQ. As concerns this clonotype: Its antigen is not identified.

Starting material for RNA and DNA co-extraction consisted of roughly 19-34 mg of unsorted bulk tissue. Production of TCR beta cDNA used around 460 ng total RNA together with a constant-region primer. Slightly modified ARM-PCR, run as three nested multiplex PCR rounds, produced the TCR beta libraries. Investigators reported that the first two PCR rounds, at 10 cycles each, used TRBV1-TRBV30 forward primers with a C-beta reverse primer. TCRdb used MiXCR to reprocess the multiplex PCR reads, holding one entry per CDR3 protein. Of tens of thousands of distinct CDR3 sequences listed, 70% to 85% were seen once; the top ten hold approximately 54%.

The source material was liver tumor tissue from sampling region 2. Subset noted: tumor region T2, inferior pole. This clonotype was obtained from a man aged 40-55 years with primary liver carcinoma and hepatitis B virus infection. The genes are TRBV5-1 and TRBJ2-7; the D gene is possibly TRBD2 (6 bases). CDR3 loop: CASSFDMDLGGSYEQYF. CDR3 nucleotides: TGCGCCAGCAGCTTTGACATGGACCTGGGGGGAAGCTACGAGCAGTACTTC. Drawing the rest from reference TRBV5-1 and TRBJ2-7, the complete variable domain is KAGVTQTPRYLIKTRGQQVTLSCSPISGHRSVSWYQQTPGQGLQFLFEYFSETQRNKGNFPGRFSGRQFSNSRSEMNVSTLELGDSALYLCASSFDMDLGGSYEQYFGPGTRLTVT.